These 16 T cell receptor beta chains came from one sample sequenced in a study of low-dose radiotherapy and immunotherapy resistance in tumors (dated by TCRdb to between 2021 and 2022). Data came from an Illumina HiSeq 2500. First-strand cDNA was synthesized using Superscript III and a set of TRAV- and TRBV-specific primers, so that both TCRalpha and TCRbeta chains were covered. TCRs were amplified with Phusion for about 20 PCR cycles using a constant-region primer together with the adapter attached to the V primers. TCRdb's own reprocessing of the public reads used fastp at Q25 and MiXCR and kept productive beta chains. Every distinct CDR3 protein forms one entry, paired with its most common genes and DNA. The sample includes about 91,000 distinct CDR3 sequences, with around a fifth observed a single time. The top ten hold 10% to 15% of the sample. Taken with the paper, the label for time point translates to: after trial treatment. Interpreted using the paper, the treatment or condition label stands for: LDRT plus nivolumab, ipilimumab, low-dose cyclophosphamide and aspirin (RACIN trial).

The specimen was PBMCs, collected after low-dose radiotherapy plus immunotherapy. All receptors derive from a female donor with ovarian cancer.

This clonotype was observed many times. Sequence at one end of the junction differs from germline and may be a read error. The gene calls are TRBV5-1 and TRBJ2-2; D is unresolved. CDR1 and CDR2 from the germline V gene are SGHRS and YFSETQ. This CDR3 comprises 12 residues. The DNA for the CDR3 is TGTGCCAGCAGTCTCTACACCGGGGAGCTGTTTTTT. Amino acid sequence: CASSLYTGELFF.

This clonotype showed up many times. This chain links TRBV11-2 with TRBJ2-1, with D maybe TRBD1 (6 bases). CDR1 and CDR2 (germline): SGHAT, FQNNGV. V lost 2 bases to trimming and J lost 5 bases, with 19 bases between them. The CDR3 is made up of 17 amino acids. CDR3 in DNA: TGTGCCAGCAGCTTAAAGCCAGGGGCTAGTTCGGACAATGAGCAGTTCTTC. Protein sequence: CASSLKPGASSDNEQFF.

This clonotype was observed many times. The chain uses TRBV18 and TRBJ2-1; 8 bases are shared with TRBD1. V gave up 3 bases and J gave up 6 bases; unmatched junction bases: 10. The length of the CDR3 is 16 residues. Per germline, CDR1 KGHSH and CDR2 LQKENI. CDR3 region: CASSPGQGGRGNEQFF. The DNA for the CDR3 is TGTGCCAGCTCACCCGGACAGGGAGGAAGAGGCAATGAGCAGTTCTTC.

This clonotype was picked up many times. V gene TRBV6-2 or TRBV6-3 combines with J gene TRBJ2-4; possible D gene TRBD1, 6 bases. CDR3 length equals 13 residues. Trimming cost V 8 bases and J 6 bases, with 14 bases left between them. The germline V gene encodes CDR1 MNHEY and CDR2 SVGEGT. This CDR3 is CASQTGGGNIQYF. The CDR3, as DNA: TGTGCCAGCCAGACAGGAGGCGGAAACATTCAGTACTTC.

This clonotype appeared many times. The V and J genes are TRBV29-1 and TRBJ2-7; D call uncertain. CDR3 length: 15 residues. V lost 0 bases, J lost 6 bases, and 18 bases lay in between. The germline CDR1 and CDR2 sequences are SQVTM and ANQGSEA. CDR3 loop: CSVEDYGPRSVEQYF. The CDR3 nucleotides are TGCAGCGTTGAAGATTACGGTCCCCGTTCGGTCGAGCAGTACTTC.

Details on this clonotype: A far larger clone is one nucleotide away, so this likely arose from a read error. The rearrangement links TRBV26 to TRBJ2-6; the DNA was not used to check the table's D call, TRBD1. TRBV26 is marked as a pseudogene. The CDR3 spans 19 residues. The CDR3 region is CASSLLIGRAGNGAKVLTF. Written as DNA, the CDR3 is TGTGCCAGCAGTCTCCTAATAGGGCGGGCCGGGAATGGGGCCAAAGTCCTGACTTTC.

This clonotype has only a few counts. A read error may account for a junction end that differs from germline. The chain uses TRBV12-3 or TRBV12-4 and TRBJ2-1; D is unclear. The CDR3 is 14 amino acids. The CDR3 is CASRLESQNREQFF. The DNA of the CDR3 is TGTGCCAGCAGATTAGAATCACAAAATCGAGAGCAGTTCTTC.

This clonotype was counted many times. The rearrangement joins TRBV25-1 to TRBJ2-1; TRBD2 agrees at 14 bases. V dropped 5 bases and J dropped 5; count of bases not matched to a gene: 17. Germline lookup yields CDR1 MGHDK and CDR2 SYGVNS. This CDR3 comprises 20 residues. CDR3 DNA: TGTGCCAGCAGTCCCGGGACTAGCGGGGGTCAAGTCGGGCTAGACAATGAGCAGTTCTTC. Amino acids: CASSPGTSGGQVGLDNEQFF.

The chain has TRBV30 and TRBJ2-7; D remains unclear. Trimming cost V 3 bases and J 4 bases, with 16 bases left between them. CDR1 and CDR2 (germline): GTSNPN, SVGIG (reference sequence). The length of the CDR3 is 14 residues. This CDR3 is CAWSPGPQFYEQYF. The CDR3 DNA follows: TGTGCCTGGAGCCCGGGCCCCCAGTTTTACGAGCAGTACTTC.

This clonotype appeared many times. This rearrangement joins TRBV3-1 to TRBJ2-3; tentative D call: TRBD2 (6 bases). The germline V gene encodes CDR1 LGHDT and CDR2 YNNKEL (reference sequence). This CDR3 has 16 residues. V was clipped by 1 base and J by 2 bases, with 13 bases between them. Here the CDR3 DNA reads TGTGCCAGCAGCCAAGTAGCTAGCGCCTACACAGATACGCAGTATTTT. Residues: CASSQVASAYTDTQYF.

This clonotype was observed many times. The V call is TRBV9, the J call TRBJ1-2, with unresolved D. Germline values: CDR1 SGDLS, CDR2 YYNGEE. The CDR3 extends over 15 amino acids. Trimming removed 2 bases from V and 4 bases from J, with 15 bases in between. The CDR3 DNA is TGTGCCAGCAGCGTTGATCCCCGTGGGAGCTATGGCTACACCTTC. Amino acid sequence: CASSVDPRGSYGYTF.

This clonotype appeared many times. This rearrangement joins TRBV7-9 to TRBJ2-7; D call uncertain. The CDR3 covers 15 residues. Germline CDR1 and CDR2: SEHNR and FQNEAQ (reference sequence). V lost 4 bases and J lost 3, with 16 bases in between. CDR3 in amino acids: CASSSSTWENYEQYF. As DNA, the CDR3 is TGTGCCAGCAGCTCCTCCACTTGGGAAAACTACGAGCAGTACTTC.

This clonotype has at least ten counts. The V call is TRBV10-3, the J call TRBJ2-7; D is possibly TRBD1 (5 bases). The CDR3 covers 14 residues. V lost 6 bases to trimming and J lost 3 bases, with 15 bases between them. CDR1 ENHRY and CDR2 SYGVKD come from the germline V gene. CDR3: CAISDGHLYYEQYF. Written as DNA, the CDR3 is TGTGCCATCAGCGATGGACATCTCTACTACGAGCAGTACTTC.

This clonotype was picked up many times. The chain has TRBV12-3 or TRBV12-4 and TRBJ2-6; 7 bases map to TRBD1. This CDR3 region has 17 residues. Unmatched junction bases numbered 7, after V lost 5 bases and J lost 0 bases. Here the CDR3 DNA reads TGTGCCAGCAGTCCGAGACAGGGCCACTCTGGGGCCAACGTCCTGACTTTC. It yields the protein CASSPRQGHSGANVLTF.

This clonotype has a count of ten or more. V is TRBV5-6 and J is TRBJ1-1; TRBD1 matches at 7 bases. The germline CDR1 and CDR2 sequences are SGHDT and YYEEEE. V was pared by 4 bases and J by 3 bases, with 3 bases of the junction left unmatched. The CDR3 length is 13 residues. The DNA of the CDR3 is TGTGCCAGCAGCCCGACAGGGTACACTGAAGCTTTCTTT. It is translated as CASSPTGYTEAFF.

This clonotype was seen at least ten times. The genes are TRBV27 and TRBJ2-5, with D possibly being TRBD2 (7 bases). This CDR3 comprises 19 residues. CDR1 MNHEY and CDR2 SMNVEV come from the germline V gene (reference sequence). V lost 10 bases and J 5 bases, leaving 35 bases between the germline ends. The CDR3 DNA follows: TGTGCCACTTCCCCCCGCGGGGGCGGTCTAATCCCCGGGACGGAGACCCAGTACTTC. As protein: CATSPRGGGLIPGTETQYF.